Described below is a single TCR beta chain sequence and its context. Given a much more abundant clone one base away, this may be a read error. The ends were cut back, 2 bases at V and 6 bases at J, with 5 bases in the middle. This CDR3 is built from 12 residues. Looked up from germline, CDR1 is SGHNT and CDR2 is YYREEE (reference sequence). These data come from a study of T cells in Graves' hyperthyroidism and ophthalmopathy. The investigators amplified TCR beta CDR3 regions from RNA transcripts. A first-round RT-PCR of the TCR CDR3 used the HTBI primer set. TCRdb reprocessed the multiplex PCR reads via MiXCR and lists one record per CDR3 protein. This table has approximately 640,000 distinct CDR3 sequences, just under 45% appearing once.

The chain carries TRBV5-4 and TRBJ2-2; D gene uncertain. This clonotype was sampled from an adult man with Graves' disease, either hyperthyroidism or ophthalmopathy (not recorded which). The material sequenced was peripheral blood or thyroid tissue (not recorded which). DNA of the CDR3: TGTGCCAGCAGCTTTCCCGCCGGGGAGCTGTTTTTT. Its protein product is CASSFPAGELFF. Filled out from reference TRBV5-4 and TRBJ2-2, the complete variable domain reads ETGVTQSPTHLIKTRGQQVTLRCSSQSGHNTVSWYQQALGQGPQFIFQYYREEENGRGNFPPRFSGLQFPNYSSELNVNALELDDSALYLCASSFPAGELFFGEGSRLTVL.